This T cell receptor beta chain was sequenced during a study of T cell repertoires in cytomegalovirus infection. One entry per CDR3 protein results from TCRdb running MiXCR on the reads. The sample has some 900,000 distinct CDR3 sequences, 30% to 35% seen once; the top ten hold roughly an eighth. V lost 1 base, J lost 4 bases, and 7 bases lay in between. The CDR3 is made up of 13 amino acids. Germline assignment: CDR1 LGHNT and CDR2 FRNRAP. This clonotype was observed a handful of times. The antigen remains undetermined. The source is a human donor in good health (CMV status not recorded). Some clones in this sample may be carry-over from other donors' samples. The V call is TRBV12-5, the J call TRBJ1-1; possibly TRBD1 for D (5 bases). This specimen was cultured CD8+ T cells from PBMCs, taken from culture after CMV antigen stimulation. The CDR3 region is CASGLGGGTEAFF. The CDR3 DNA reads TGTGCTAGTGGTTTGGGGGGGGGCACTGAAGCTTTCTTT.